This T cell receptor (beta chain) originates from a study of spatial heterogeneity in lung cancer. This clonotype has only a few counts. Its target is not known. This beta chain turned up in a library designed for alpha chains; as an off-target read, its abundance says little. The V gene lost 0 bases and the J gene lost 7 bases, with 7 bases spanning the gap. This CDR3 is 13 amino acids long. The germline gives CDR1 SGHTA, CDR2 FQGTGA. The time point was: sample taken at primary tumor resection. Points from the study as a whole: How many expanded intratumoral alpha and beta TCRs were present tracked the tumor mutation count, which was a count of nonsynonymous mutations.

All TCR cDNA molecules were individually tagged with a unique molecular identifier. TCRdb reprocessed the 5' RACE reads via MiXCR and lists one record per CDR3 protein. The sample holds approximately 18,000 distinct CDR3 sequences, 8.5% to 10% seen once. This TCR derives from a female donor with early-stage non-small cell lung cancer. The V and J genes are TRBV7-3 and TRBJ1-5; D might be TRBD1 (6 bases). The source was lung tumor tissue, collected at surgery. The DNA of the CDR3 is TGTGCCAGCAGCTTAACAGGGGGACAGCCCCAGCATTTT. Its protein product is CASSLTGGQPQHF.